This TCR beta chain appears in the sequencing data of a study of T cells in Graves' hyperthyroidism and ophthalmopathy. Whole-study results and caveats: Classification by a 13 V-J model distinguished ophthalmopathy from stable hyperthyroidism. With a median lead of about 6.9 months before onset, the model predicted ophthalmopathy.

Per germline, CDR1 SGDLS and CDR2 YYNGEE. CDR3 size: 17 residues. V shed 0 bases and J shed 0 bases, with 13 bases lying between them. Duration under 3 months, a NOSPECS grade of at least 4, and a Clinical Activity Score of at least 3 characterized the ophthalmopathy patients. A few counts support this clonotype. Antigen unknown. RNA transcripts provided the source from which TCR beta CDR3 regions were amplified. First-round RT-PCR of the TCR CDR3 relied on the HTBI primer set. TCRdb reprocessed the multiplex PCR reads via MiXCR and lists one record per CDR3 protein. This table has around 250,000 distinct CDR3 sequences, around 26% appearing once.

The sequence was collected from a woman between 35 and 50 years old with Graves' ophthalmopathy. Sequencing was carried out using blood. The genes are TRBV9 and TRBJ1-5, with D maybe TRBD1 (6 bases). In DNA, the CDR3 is TGTGCCAGCAGCGTAGATCCAGGGGAACCTAGCAATCAGCCCCAGCATTTT. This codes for CASSVDPGEPSNQPQHF.